The rows below give T cell receptor beta chains drawn from one sample of a study of response to subunit inactivated influenza vaccine. TCRdb re-called the RT-PCR reads through MiXCR, storing one row per CDR3 protein. Altogether around 580,000 distinct CDR3 sequences are present, about 14% being singletons, with the ten largest covering more than 9.5%. This material consisted of PBMCs from blood, taken roughly 13 days after vaccination. The receptors derive from a man between 50 and 59 years old who received an inactivated influenza vaccine. Both conserved end residues are part of each CDR3. The D gene is left open where the match is weak. Clone size is not always given. Where it is, it says once, few, many or a class for expanded clones.

cdr3_nt cdr3_aa j_call clone_size d_call cdr3_length v_call
TGTGCCAGCAGCTCCGGACTAGGTGGGGTGGGACCCCAGTACTTC CASSSGLGGVGPQYF TRBJ2-5 few TRBD2 15 TRBV7-8
TGTGCCACCCTGGACCGGACAGGGTATTCACCCCTCCACTTT CATLDRTGYSPLHF TRBJ1-6 - TRBD1 14 TRBV6-2/TRBV6-3
TGCAGCGTTGAAGGGACTAGCGGTGACCTAGGCCAAGAGACCCAGTACTTC CSVEGTSGDLGQETQYF TRBJ2-5 many TRBD2 17 TRBV29-1
TGTGCCAGCAGCTTATTTACGTTGGGGGGCCGAGAGACCCAGTACTTC CASSLFTLGGRETQYF TRBJ2-5 - - 16 TRBV7-2
TGTGCCAGCAGCTCGAGACGATTTGGGACTAGCGGAAGTCTCTACGAGCAGTACTTC CASSSRRFGTSGSLYEQYF TRBJ2-7 few TRBD2 19 TRBV11-2
TGTGCCAGCAGCCCTACCGGGACGTACCAAGAGACCCAGTACTTC CASSPTGTYQETQYF TRBJ2-5 - - 15 TRBV3-1
TGTGCCAGCAGTTTAGTGGTGGGAGGGACCAATGAGCAGTTCTTC CASSLVVGGTNEQFF TRBJ2-1 few TRBD2 15 TRBV12-3/TRBV12-4
TGTGCCAGCAGTACCGGGACTAGCGGGGTACAAGAGACCCAGTACTTC CASSTGTSGVQETQYF TRBJ2-5 few TRBD2 16 TRBV12-3/TRBV12-4
TGTGCCAGCAGCCCAGGGAGGGTGCTTTTGAACACTGAAGCTTTCTTT CASSPGRVLLNTEAFF TRBJ1-1 - - 16 TRBV14
TGTGCCAGCAGCCAACCTCGGGTCAGTCCCGGGGAGCTGTTTTTT CASSQPRVSPGELFF TRBJ2-2 - - 15 TRBV7-6
TGTGCCAGCAGTTACGGGGCAGGGGATCGAGAGACCCAGTACTTC CASSYGAGDRETQYF TRBJ2-5 - - 15 TRBV6-2/TRBV6-3
TGCAGTGCGGGTTGGGAGACCCAGTACTTC CSAGWETQYF TRBJ2-5 - - 10 TRBV20-1
TGTGCCAGCTATGTTCAAGGACAGGGGATTTTAAACGATGAGCAGTTCTTC CASYVQGQGILNDEQFF TRBJ2-1 many TRBD1 17 TRBV5-6
TGTGCCAGCAGTTATCGACTAGCGGGATTGGCCGGGGAGCTGTTTTTT CASSYRLAGLAGELFF TRBJ2-2 - TRBD2 16 TRBV6-2/TRBV6-3
TGTGCCAGCAGTTTAGAGGACGAGACCCAGTACTTC CASSLEDETQYF TRBJ2-5 - - 12 TRBV12-3/TRBV12-4
TGTGCCAGCAGCTTATTAGGGGACAGTAAGAGCACAGATACGCAGTATTTT CASSLLGDSKSTDTQYF TRBJ2-3 few TRBD1 17 TRBV7-8
TGTGCCAGCAGCCCGCGACAGAACGAGCAGTACTTC CASSPRQNEQYF TRBJ2-7 few - 12 TRBV3-1
TGTGCCAGCAGCTCAACGGGGGGGCAGATTCACAATGAGCAGTTCTTC CASSSTGGQIHNEQFF TRBJ2-1 few TRBD2 16 TRBV7-9
TGCGCCAGCAGCTTGGCCGGGACAGGGGGATTCGAGCAGTACTTC CASSLAGTGGFEQYF TRBJ2-7 - TRBD1 15 TRBV5-1
TGCAGCGCCCACAGGGGCGGCACCGGGGAGCTGTTTTTT CSAHRGGTGELFF TRBJ2-2 few TRBD1 13 TRBV29-1
TGTGCCAGCTCATCGAGACAGGGCTCAGCGAACACAGATACGCAGTATTTT CASSSRQGSANTDTQYF TRBJ2-3 few TRBD1 17 TRBV18
TGTGCCAGCAGCCAATCTCCGGCGGCCAATCAGCCCCAGCATTTT CASSQSPAANQPQHF TRBJ1-5 - - 15 TRBV16
TGCAGTGCCGGACAGCCCCCGGGGAATGAGCAGTTCTTC CSAGQPPGNEQFF TRBJ2-1 - - 13 TRBV20-1
TGTGCCAGCAGCCAAGATGCAGGGAGCTCCTACAATGAGCAGTTCTTC CASSQDAGSSYNEQFF TRBJ2-1 few - 16 TRBV3-1
TGTGCCAGCAGCTTAGATAGGCAGGGAGGGCCCCAGTACTTC CASSLDRQGGPQYF TRBJ2-5 - TRBD2 14 TRBV11-2
TGTGCCACCAGCAGAGGTAGGGAGGCTCTCTATGAGCAGTTCTTC CATSRGREALYEQFF TRBJ2-1 few - 15 TRBV15
TGTGCCAGCAGCCTCCTAGCGGGAGGAGCACACGAGCAGTACTTC CASSLLAGGAHEQYF TRBJ2-7 - TRBD2 15 TRBV7-2
TGCAGTGCTAGAGTAGGAAGTGACTATAATTCACCCCTCCACTTT CSARVGSDYNSPLHF TRBJ1-6 - - 15 TRBV20-1
TGCGCCAGCAGCTTGACGGCGGGAGGAGCCTACAATGAGCAGTTCTTC CASSLTAGGAYNEQFF TRBJ2-1 few TRBD2 16 TRBV5-1
TGTGCCAGCAGTAGCGGGAGGAGAGAGACCCAGTACTTC CASSSGRRETQYF TRBJ2-5 many TRBD2 13 TRBV12-3/TRBV12-4
TGTGCCAGCAGTTTTGGGGGGGCCCCCCTCCACTTT CASSFGGAPLHF TRBJ1-6 - - 12 TRBV12-3/TRBV12-4